A single sample gave rise to the 18 T cell receptor beta chains below, sequenced in a study of blood T cell repertoires in COVID-19 (dated by TCRdb to 2020 to 2022). To prepare the library, the immunoSEQ multiplex PCR assay was applied. What TCRdb holds here is the immuneACCESS table cut down to in-frame rearrangements. Part of the clones is not present; checked against another copy, under half of the missing clones reflect an unresolved V gene, and the others are unexplained. The sample has roughly 110,000 clones on record, roughly 88% of them singletons. Together, the top ten hold roughly 8.1% of the sample. The specimen sequenced was peripheral blood. These receptors originate from a woman in her 70s who had recovered from COVID-19.

The chain combines TRBV5-8 with TRBJ1-5; perhaps TRBD1 as D (5 bases). The CDR3 has 15 residues. The germline CDR1 and CDR2 sequences are SGHTS and YDEGEE. With 4 bases removed from V and 4 bases from J, the gap between germline ends came to 15 bases. The CDR3 spells CASSMGLTGNQPQHF. The CDR3 nucleotides read TGTGCCAGCAGCATGGGCCTAACAGGAAATCAGCCCCAGCATTTT.

The rearrangement uses TRBV12-3 or TRBV12-4 and TRBJ1-2; D may be TRBD1 (6 bases). The CDR3 is made up of 13 amino acids. Deletions cut 8 bases from V and 8 bases from J, with 18 bases between. The CDR3: CASSEQGLRGYTF. DNA of the CDR3: TGTGCCAGCTCCGAACAGGGCCTGAGAGGCTACACCTTC.

The V and J genes are TRBV5-1 and TRBJ1-5; the D is unclear. This CDR3 contains 13 residues. V was shortened by 0 bases and J by 4 bases, with 5 bases between the two germline ends. Germline assignment: CDR1 SGHRS and CDR2 YFSETQ. The CDR3 loop reads CASSLEANQPQHF. The CDR3 DNA is TGCGCCAGCAGCTTGGAAGCGAATCAGCCCCAGCATTTT.

V usage is TRBV7-9 and J usage is TRBJ2-3; 11 bases fit TRBD2. J gave up 4 bases and V 5 bases, and 5 bases lay outside the gene matches. The CDR3 sequence is 15 residues long. CDR1 and CDR2 from the germline V gene are SEHNR and FQNEAQ (reference sequence). The CDR3 reads CASSLGLAGPDTQYF. The DNA of the CDR3 is TGTGCCAGCAGCCTCGGACTAGCGGGCCCAGATACGCAGTATTTT.

This sequence joins TRBV6-4 and TRBJ2-1; 9 bases map to TRBD1. V shed 9 bases and J 0 bases; nucleotides not matched to a gene: 9. Germline V CDR1 and CDR2: MRHNA, SNTAGT. This CDR3 is 16 amino acids long. In DNA form, the CDR3 reads TGTGCCAGTGCCGGGACAGGGCCTAGCTCCTACAATGAGCAGTTCTTC. Translation: CASAGTGPSSYNEQFF.

The gene calls are TRBV6-5 and TRBJ1-6; D is uncertain. Per the germline V gene, CDR1 is MNHEY and CDR2 is SVGAGI. The CDR3 runs to 13 residues. Deletions cut 6 bases from V and 8 bases from J, with 11 bases between. The CDR3 sequence: CASRREPHSPLHF. The CDR3 coding sequence is TGTGCCAGCAGGCGGGAACCCCATTCACCCCTCCACTTT.

The chain recombines TRBV28 with TRBJ1-6, with TRBD1 as a possible D gene (6 bases). Trimming shortened V by 6 bases and J by 10 bases, and 22 bases separated the two germline ends. From germline, CDR1 is MDHEN and CDR2 SYDVKM. This CDR3 is 16 amino acids long. CDR3 sequence (DNA): TGTGCCAGCAGAGTTATAGGAACAGGGATAAACTCACCCCTCCACTTT. Protein product: CASRVIGTGINSPLHF. The full variable domain, completed using reference TRBV28 and TRBJ1-6, is DVKVTQSSRYLVKRTGEKVFLECVQDMDHENMFWYRQDPGLGLRLIYFSYDVKMKEKGDIPEGYSVSREKKERFSLILESASTNQTSMYLCASRVIGTGINSPLHFGNGTRLTVT.

V and J are TRBV7-9 and TRBJ2-2; TRBD1 matches 8 bases. The CDR3 runs 17 residues. The trim removed 5 bases at V and 0 bases at J, leaving 8 bases unmatched. Germline V lookup: CDR1 SEHNR, CDR2 FQNEAQ (reference sequence). The CDR3 sequence is CASSARGQAPNTGELFF. The CDR3 DNA sequence: TGTGCCAGCAGCGCGCGGGGACAGGCCCCGAACACCGGGGAGCTGTTTTTT.

The V gene is TRBV7-9, the J gene TRBJ1-4; possibly TRBD1 for D (5 bases). CDR1 is SEHNR, CDR2 FQNEAQ, per germline (reference sequence). Between the trimmed V and J ends, which lost 5 bases and 8 bases, there was a span of 15 bases. The CDR3 is 14 residues long. CDR3 sequence: CASSLPRVDEKLFF. The CDR3 nucleotides are TGTGCCAGCAGCCTGCCCAGGGTAGACGAAAAACTGTTTTTT.

The chain carries TRBV9 and TRBJ2-1; D unresolved. This CDR3 contains 15 residues. CDR1 and CDR2 from the germline V gene are SGDLS and YYNGEE. V was pared by 0 bases and J by 1 base, with 8 bases between. The CDR3 sequence is CASSVGSTSYNEQFF. The DNA of the CDR3 is TGTGCCAGCAGCGTAGGATCTACTTCCTACAATGAGCAGTTCTTC.

Of note for this clone: Other DNA variants within this sample encode the same CDR3. This chain joins TRBV28 and TRBJ2-6; the D gene is possibly TRBD1 (6 bases). The CDR3 is 15 residues long. V was clipped by 5 bases and J by 2 bases, with 10 bases between them. Germline V gene lookup returns CDR1 MDHEN and CDR2 SYDVKM. In nucleotides, the CDR3 is TGTGCCAGCAGTCCTCCAGGGGCTGGGGCCAACGTCCTGACTTTC. This sequence encodes CASSPPGAGANVLTF.

The chain combines TRBV24-1 with TRBJ2-2; TRBD2 agrees at 7 bases. The length of the CDR3 is 14 residues. Trimming removed 10 bases from V and 3 bases from J; junction bases left unmatched: 7. Per germline, CDR1 KGHDR and CDR2 SFDVKD. DNA of the CDR3: TGTGCCACTGAATCAGCGGGGTACACCGGGGAGCTGTTTTTT. Its translation: CATESAGYTGELFF.

The rearrangement links TRBV19 to TRBJ1-3; D unclear. The germline V gene encodes CDR1 LNHDA and CDR2 SQIVND (reference sequence). V was shortened by 3 bases and J by 0 bases, with 9 bases between the two germline ends. This CDR3 spans 15 amino acids. The CDR3 spells CASSIAKSSGNTIYF. The CDR3 nucleotides are TGTGCCAGTAGTATTGCGAAGAGCTCTGGAAACACCATATATTTT.

This chain uses TRBV7-9 with TRBJ2-7; 8 nucleotides align to TRBD2. CDR3 length: 14 amino acids. Germline values: CDR1 SEHNR, CDR2 FQNEAQ (reference sequence). V lost 2 bases and J lost 4; bases outside the gene matches: 4. The CDR3 spells CASSLSGGLYEQYF. The DNA for the CDR3 is TGTGCCAGCAGCTTAAGCGGGGGTTTGTACGAGCAGTACTTC.

V gene TRBV27 combines with J gene TRBJ1-5; D is uncertain. The germline gives CDR1 MNHEY, CDR2 SMNVEV (reference sequence). The CDR3 is 14 residues long. V was shortened by 7 bases and J by 2 bases, with 12 bases between the two germline ends. Here the CDR3 reads CASTPLGGNQPQHF. The CDR3 DNA follows: TGTGCCAGCACTCCGTTGGGCGGCAATCAGCCCCAGCATTTT.

This chain links TRBV18 with TRBJ2-7; D unclear. In germline, CDR1 is KGHSH, CDR2 LQKENI. The V end lost 3 bases, the J end lost 4 bases, and 7 bases lay between the germline ends. The CDR3 spans 12 residues. The CDR3 sequence: CASSPNLYEQYF. CDR3 bases: TGTGCCAGCTCACCGAACTTGTACGAGCAGTACTTC.

V gene TRBV2 combines with J gene TRBJ1-6, with no clear D. Germline CDR1 and CDR2: SNHLY and FYNNEI. This CDR3 is 15 amino acids long. Trimming took 7 bases from V and 0 from J, leaving 10 bases between them. The CDR3 nucleotides are TGTGCCAGCATGTCGGAGCACTCCTATAATTCACCCCTCCACTTT. Amino acids: CASMSEHSYNSPLHF.

This chain uses TRBV28 with TRBJ1-4; no reliable D call. The germline V and J ends were trimmed by 4 bases and 0 bases, with 15 bases remaining between them. There are 17 residues in the CDR3. CDR1 is MDHEN and CDR2 is SYDVKM in the germline V gene. DNA of the CDR3: TGTGCCAGCAGTTCATACCCCTATACGGCAACTAATGAAAAACTGTTTTTT. Amino acids: CASSSYPYTATNEKLFF.